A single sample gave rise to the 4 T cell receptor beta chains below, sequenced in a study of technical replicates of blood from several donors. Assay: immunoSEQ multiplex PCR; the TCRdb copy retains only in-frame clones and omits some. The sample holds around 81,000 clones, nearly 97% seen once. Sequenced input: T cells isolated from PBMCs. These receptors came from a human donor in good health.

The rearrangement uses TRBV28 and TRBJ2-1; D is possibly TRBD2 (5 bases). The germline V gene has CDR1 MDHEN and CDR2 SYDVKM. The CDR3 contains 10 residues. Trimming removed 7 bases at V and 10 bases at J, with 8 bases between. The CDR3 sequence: CASIGEEQFF. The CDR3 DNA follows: TGTGCCAGCATTGGGGAGGAGCAGTTCTTC. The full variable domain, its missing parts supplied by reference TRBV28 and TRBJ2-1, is DVKVTQSSRYLVKRTGEKVFLECVQDMDHENMFWYRQDPGLGLRLIYFSYDVKMKEKGDIPEGYSVSREKKERFSLILESASTNQTSMYLCASIGEEQFFGPGTRLTVL.

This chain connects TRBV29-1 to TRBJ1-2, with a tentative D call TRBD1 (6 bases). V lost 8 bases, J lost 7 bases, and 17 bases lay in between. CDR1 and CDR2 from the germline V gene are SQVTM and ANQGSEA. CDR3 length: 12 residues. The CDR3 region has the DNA TGCAGCCTAAGGGGGAGAGATGGTGGCTACACCTTC. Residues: CSLRGRDGGYTF.

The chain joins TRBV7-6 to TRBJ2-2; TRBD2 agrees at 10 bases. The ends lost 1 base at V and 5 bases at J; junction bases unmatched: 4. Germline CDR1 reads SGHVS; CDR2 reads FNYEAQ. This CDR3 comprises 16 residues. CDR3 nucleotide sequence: TGTGCCAGCAGCTTAGTATCAGCGGGAGGGACCGGGGAGCTGTTTTTT. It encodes CASSLVSAGGTGELFF. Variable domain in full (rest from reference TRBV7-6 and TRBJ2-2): GAGVSQSPRYKVTKRGQDVALRCDPISGHVSLYWYRQALGQGPEFLTYFNYEAQQDKSGLPNDRFSAERPEGSISTLTIQRTEQRDSAMYRCASSLVSAGGTGELFFGEGSRLTVL.

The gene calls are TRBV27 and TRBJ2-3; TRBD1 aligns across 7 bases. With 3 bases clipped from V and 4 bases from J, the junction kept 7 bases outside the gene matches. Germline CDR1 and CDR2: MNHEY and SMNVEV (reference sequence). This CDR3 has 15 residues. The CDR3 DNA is TGTGCCAGCAGTTTCCTTAGGGGGCAGGCAGATACGCAGTATTTT. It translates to CASSFLRGQADTQYF.